This T cell receptor (beta chain) stems from a study of cytotoxic CD8 clonotypes in ibrutinib-treated CLL. Study-level background: Of the patients, about a dozen were relapsed/refractory, about 15 treatment-naive and 17 to 18 IGHV unmutated. With a range of 6 to 36, the median treatment time before response samples were taken was more than nine months.

Sequenced by immunoSEQ multiplex PCR; TCRdb stores in-frame clones only, minus some. The sample carries hundreds of thousands of clones, roughly 73% recorded once. The CDR3 covers 13 residues. Germline lookup yields CDR1 SGHRS and CDR2 YFSETQ. Trimming removed 0 bases from V and 2 bases from J, with 5 bases in between. The sample holds a few counts of this clone. At the DNA level, this CDR3 is encoded by other sequences in the same sample as well. The sequences come from PBMCs, collected after 12 months of ibrutinib treatment. The chain combines TRBV5-1 with TRBJ1-2, with D uncertain. The clonotype originates from a human donor with chronic lymphocytic leukemia. The CDR3 region is CASSLGNNYGYTF. CDR3 DNA: TGCGCCAGCAGCTTGGGCAACAACTATGGCTACACCTTC.